The entry below gives a single TCR beta chain sequence along with its context. This sample is drawn from a study of shared clonotypes between healthy human individuals. Study at large: The donor group consisted of two women and a few men, aged 18 to 49.

The length of the CDR3 is 15 residues. Trimming cost V 0 bases and J 1 base, with 8 bases left between them. The germline V gene has CDR1 SGDLS and CDR2 YYNGEE. The method was immunoSEQ multiplex PCR; TCRdb's version includes in-frame clones alone and lacks a portion of them. The sample includes 2 million to 2.5 million clones, approximately 96% seen only once; the top ten take over 0.1%. V gene TRBV9 combines with J gene TRBJ2-1; a weak D match, TRBD2 (5 bases). The source material was naive CD4+ T cells sorted from blood. Subset denoted: CD45RA+ positively selected. This TCR was recovered from a man aged 18 to 35 in good health. The CDR3 here is CASSVDGVSYNEQFF. CDR3 DNA: TGTGCCAGCAGCGTAGACGGGGTTTCCTACAATGAGCAGTTCTTC.